This TCR beta chain comes out of a study of Ad26.COV2.S vaccination and SARS-CoV-2 variants. The wider study: By the intramuscular route, Ad26.COV2.S was given once, or twice 56 days apart. General study findings and limits: Substantial breadth was reported for post-vaccination spike-specific CD8+ and CD4+ T cells.

The treatment was: some 20 received Ad26.COV2.S at low or high dose, single or two shots; a few received placebo; per-sample allocation not given. Material that was analyzed had been drawn on day 63 after the first vaccine or placebo injection. Within Boston, the person who donated was an adult of 18-55 years. Notes on this clone: Its cognate antigen is unknown.

The CDR3 spans 17 residues. Germline V gives CDR1 SGHTA, CDR2 FQGNSA. V trimming: 1 base; J trimming: 1 base; junction bases outside the gene matches: 4. The data were produced by immunoSEQ multiplex PCR, yet TCRdb's version contains in-frame clones alone and is incomplete. Of a few hundred thousand clones listed, about 93% were seen once; the top ten hold 12%. The receptor comes from a person aged 18-65 years who received the Ad26.COV2.S COVID-19 vaccine or a placebo. The sample here was peripheral blood, taken in a trial of Ad26.COV2.S vaccine versus placebo. The J gene is TRBJ2-2, the V gene TRBV7-2; TRBD1 matches at 9 bases. CDR3 region: CASSLVGTGMNTGELFF. CDR3 coding DNA: TGTGCCAGCAGCTTAGTTGGGACAGGGATGAACACCGGGGAGCTGTTTTTT.